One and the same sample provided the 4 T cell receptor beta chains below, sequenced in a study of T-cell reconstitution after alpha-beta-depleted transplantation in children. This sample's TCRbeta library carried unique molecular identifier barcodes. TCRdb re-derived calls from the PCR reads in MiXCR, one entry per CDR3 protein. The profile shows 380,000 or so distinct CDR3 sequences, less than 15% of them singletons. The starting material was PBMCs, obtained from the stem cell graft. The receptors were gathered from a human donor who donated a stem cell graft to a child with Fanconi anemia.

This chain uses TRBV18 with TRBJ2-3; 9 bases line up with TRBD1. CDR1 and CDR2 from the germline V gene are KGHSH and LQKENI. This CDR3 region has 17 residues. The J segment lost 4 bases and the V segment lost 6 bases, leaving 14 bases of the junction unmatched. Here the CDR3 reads CASSPGTGFVVADTQYF. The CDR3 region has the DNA TGTGCCAGCTCGCCCGGGACAGGGTTCGTGGTTGCAGATACGCAGTATTTT.

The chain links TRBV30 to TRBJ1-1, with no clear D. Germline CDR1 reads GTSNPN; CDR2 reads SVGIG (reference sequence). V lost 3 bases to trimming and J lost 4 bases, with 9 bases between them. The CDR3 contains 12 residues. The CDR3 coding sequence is TGTGCCTGGAGCCGCGTGAGCACTGAAGCTTTCTTT. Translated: CAWSRVSTEAFF.

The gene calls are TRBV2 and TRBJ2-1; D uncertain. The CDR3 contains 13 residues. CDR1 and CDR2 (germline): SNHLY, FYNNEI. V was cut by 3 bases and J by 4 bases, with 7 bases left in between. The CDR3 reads CASSELQYNEQFF. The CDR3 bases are TGTGCCAGCAGTGAGTTGCAGTACAATGAGCAGTTCTTC.

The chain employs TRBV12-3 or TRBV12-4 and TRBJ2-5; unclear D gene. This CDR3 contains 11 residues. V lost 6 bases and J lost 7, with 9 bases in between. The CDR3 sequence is CASSTSGTQYF. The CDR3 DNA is TGTGCCAGCAGCACATCTGGGACCCAGTACTTC.